Below, one TCR beta chain is given with its context. Primers included in the PCR were 60 Vbeta and 13 Jbeta primers. Assay: immunoSEQ multiplex PCR; the TCRdb copy retains only in-frame clones and omits some. The data contain some 240,000 clones, around 80% of them singletons. The data originate from a study of cytomegalovirus exposure and HLA in healthy donors. This CDR3 region has 12 residues. Deletions cut 8 bases from V and 6 bases from J, with 13 bases between. The germline CDR1 and CDR2 sequences are WSHSY and SAAADI. The chain recombines TRBV10-2 with TRBJ1-2; the D is unclear. Material for sequencing was PBMCs. The receptor's source is a male donor in good health and CMV-seronegative. As DNA, the CDR3 is TGCGCCAGCTACGGCGGGTCCAATGGCTACACCTTC. It encodes CASYGGSNGYTF.